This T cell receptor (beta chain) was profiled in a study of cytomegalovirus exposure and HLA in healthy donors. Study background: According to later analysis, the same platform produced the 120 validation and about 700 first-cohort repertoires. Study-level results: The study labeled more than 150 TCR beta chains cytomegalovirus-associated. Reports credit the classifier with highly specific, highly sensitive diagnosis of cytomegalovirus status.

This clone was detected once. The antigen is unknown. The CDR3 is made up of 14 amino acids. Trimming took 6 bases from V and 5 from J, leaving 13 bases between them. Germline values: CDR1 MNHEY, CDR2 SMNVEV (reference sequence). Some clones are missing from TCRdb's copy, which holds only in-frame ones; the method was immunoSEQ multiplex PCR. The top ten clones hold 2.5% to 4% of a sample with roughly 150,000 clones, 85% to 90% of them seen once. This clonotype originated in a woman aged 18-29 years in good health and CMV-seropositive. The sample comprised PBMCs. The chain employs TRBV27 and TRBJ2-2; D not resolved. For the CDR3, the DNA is TGTGCCAGCAGCCCCTTCCGGGTAACCGGGGAGCTGTTTTTT. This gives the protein CASSPFRVTGELFF.